This T cell receptor beta chain comes out of a study of CD8 T cells in ankylosing spondylitis. Study conclusions and caveats: Significant enrichment of disease-linked clones was reported in matched ankylosing spondylitis synovial fluid. Clones linked with disease were CD8+ and fairly uncommon in the peripheral blood. Within ankylosing spondylitis blood, a TCR beta motif made up of eight or nine highly homologous variants appeared to be characteristic. Some of these motif variants have turned up before, in reports on reactive arthritis synovial fluid and blood.

Preparation of TCR beta libraries was done by quantitative 5'-RACE with molecular barcodes. TCRdb processed the 5' RACE reads anew with MiXCR; each CDR3 protein has one entry. This sample has under 950,000 distinct CDR3 sequences, with around 17% found just once. In regard to this clonotype: Its antigen remains unknown.

Unmatched junction bases numbered 5, after V lost 6 bases and J lost 4 bases. Looked up from germline, CDR1 is SQVTM and CDR2 is ANQGSEA. The length of the CDR3 is 13 residues. Sequences were obtained from blood, either unsorted or a sorted T cell fraction (not recorded which). V is TRBV29-1 and J is TRBJ1-5; 8 bases match TRBD1. The sequence was obtained from a male donor with ankylosing spondylitis. The CDR3 spells CSVGDRTNQPQHF. The CDR3 bases are TGCAGCGTCGGGGACAGGACAAATCAGCCCCAGCATTTT. The entire variable domain, with the rest obtained from reference TRBV29-1 and TRBJ1-5, is as follows: SAVISQKPSRDICQRGTSLTIQCQVDSQVTMMFWYRQQPGQSLTLIATANQGSEATYESGFVIDKFPISRPNLTFSTLTVSNMSPEDSSIYLCSVGDRTNQPQHFGDGTRLSIL.